The 18 T cell receptor beta chains listed next were all sequenced from one sample in a study of blood T cell repertoires in COVID-19. Assay: immunoSEQ multiplex PCR; the TCRdb copy retains only in-frame clones and omits some. The sample includes around 250,000 clones, around 87% of them seen just once. The sample taken for sequencing was peripheral blood. These receptors all stem from a woman in her seventies with active or convalescent COVID-19.

On this clone itself: Other DNA sequences in the sample encode the same CDR3. The chain carries TRBV18 and TRBJ1-1; tentatively, D is TRBD1 (5 bases). V lost 4 bases to trimming and J lost 0 bases, with 6 bases between them. CDR1 and CDR2 (germline): KGHSH, LQKENI. This CDR3 comprises 13 residues. CDR3 coding DNA: TGTGCCAGCTCACGGGGGGTGAACACTGAAGCTTTCTTT. This gives the protein CASSRGVNTEAFF. Using reference TRBV18 and TRBJ1-1 for the parts outside the CDR3, the full variable domain is NAGVMQNPRHLVRRRGQEARLRCSPMKGHSHVYWYRQLPEEGLKFMVYLQKENIIDESGMPKERFSAEFPKEGPSILRIQQVVRGDSAAYFCASSRGVNTEAFFGQGTRLTVV.

The chain recombines TRBV10-3 with TRBJ1-5; the D gene is possibly TRBD1 (5 bases). V gave up 2 bases and J gave up 6 bases, with 11 bases separating them. This CDR3 spans 14 amino acids. Per germline, CDR1 ENHRY and CDR2 SYGVKD. The CDR3 spells CAISEGQGAQPQHF. The CDR3 nucleotides are TGTGCCATCAGTGAGGGGCAGGGCGCTCAGCCCCAGCATTTT.

The genes are TRBV9 and TRBJ2-1; 12 nucleotides match TRBD2. CDR1 is SGDLS, CDR2 YYNGEE, per germline. After removal of 4 bases from V and 6 bases from J, the junction contained 5 bases not matched to a gene. CDR3 length equals 15 residues. CDR3 nucleotides: TGTGCCAGCAGCTCGGGACTAGCGGGCCCCAATGAGCAGTTCTTC. Residues: CASSSGLAGPNEQFF.

The CDR3 region has the DNA TGTGCCAGCAGCTTGGCCAGGGAGACCCAGTACTTC. Protein: CASSLARETQYF. The J gene is TRBJ2-5, the V gene TRBV5-5, with D unclear. V was trimmed by 0 bases and J by 5 bases, leaving 5 bases between them. Germline V gene sequence: CDR1 SGHKS, CDR2 YYEKEE (reference sequence). The CDR3 covers 12 residues.

J is TRBJ1-2 and V is TRBV6-2 or TRBV6-3, with D uncertain. V lost 6 bases and J lost 2, with 10 bases in between. This CDR3 region has 13 residues. Germline lookup yields CDR1 MNHEY and CDR2 SVGEGT. The CDR3 is CASSPNENYGYTF. The CDR3 nucleotides are TGTGCCAGCAGCCCGAATGAGAACTATGGCTACACCTTC.

CDR3 residues: CAISEMYNSNQPQHF. The CDR3 bases are TGTGCCATCAGTGAGATGTATAATAGCAATCAGCCCCAGCATTTT. The chain couples TRBV10-3 to TRBJ1-5; D remains unclear. The CDR3 spans 15 residues. In germline, CDR1 is ENHRY, CDR2 SYGVKD. Trimming pared 2 bases from V and 0 bases from J, leaving 8 bases between.

This clone was recorded only once. The chain's CDR3 is CATKMYNGNTIYF. For the CDR3, the DNA is TGTGCCACTAAAATGTATAATGGAAACACCATATATTTT. The chain has TRBV15 and TRBJ1-3; the D is unclear. Germline lookup yields CDR1 LNHNV and CDR2 YYDKDF (reference sequence). The CDR3 runs 13 residues. V lost 9 bases and J 3 bases, leaving 12 bases between the germline ends.

The chain is built from TRBV19 and TRBJ1-2, with D perhaps TRBD1 (5 bases). From germline, CDR1 is LNHDA and CDR2 SQIVND (reference sequence). Trimming removed 3 bases at V and 3 bases at J, with 11 bases between. The CDR3 covers 14 residues. CDR3 in amino acids: CASSIRQKYYGYTF. CDR3 DNA sequence: TGTGCCAGTAGTATTCGACAGAAGTACTATGGCTACACCTTC.

In its sample, this clone was seen a few times. The J gene is TRBJ1-5, the V gene TRBV6-5; D remains unclear. The germline CDR1 and CDR2 sequences are MNHEY and SVGAGI. The CDR3 runs to 13 residues. V was shortened by 8 bases and J by 4 bases, with 12 bases between the two germline ends. CDR3 sequence reads: CASGRATNQPQHF. In nucleotides, the CDR3 is TGTGCCAGCGGGCGGGCGACAAATCAGCCCCAGCATTTT.

CDR3 loop: CASSPTGGSTNEKLFF. The CDR3 nucleotides read TGTGCCAGCAGCCCCACGGGGGGGTCAACTAATGAAAAACTGTTTTTT. The rearrangement joins TRBV11-2 to TRBJ1-4, with D possibly TRBD1 on 5 matching bases. There are 16 residues in the CDR3. V lost 5 bases to trimming and J lost 0 bases, with 13 bases between them. Germline-derived CDR1 and CDR2 are SGHAT and FQNNGV.

The chain recombines TRBV7-6 with TRBJ2-3; the D is unclear. The germline V gene has CDR1 SGHVS and CDR2 FNYEAQ. V was shortened by 1 base and J by 2 bases, with 10 bases between the two germline ends. This CDR3 spans 15 amino acids. DNA for the CDR3: TGTGCCAGCAGCTTAGGAGGTTCAGCCACAGATACGCAGTATTTT. Translated: CASSLGGSATDTQYF.

This chain uses TRBV6-5 with TRBJ1-2; D unclear. The CDR3 contains 11 residues. Germline CDR1 reads MNHEY; CDR2 reads SVGAGI. Between the trimmed V and J ends, which lost 2 bases and 8 bases, there was a span of 6 bases. CDR3: CASSYGWGYTF. Written as DNA, the CDR3 is TGTGCCAGCAGTTACGGCTGGGGCTACACCTTC.

The chain employs TRBV3-1 (or the pseudogene TRBV3-2) and TRBJ1-1, with TRBD1 as a possible D gene (5 bases). This CDR3 is 15 amino acids long. CDR1 and CDR2 (germline): LGHDT, YNNKEL (reference sequence). Trimming left V 2 bases short and J 4 bases short, with 14 bases between. The CDR3 sequence is CASSQLGGSSTEAFF. DNA of the CDR3: TGTGCCAGCAGCCAATTGGGGGGGAGCAGCACTGAAGCTTTCTTT.

The chain has TRBV7-8 and TRBJ1-3; 8 nucleotides agree with TRBD1. Germline V lookup: CDR1 SGHVS, CDR2 FQNEAQ. The CDR3 is 13 amino acids. V lost 5 bases and J lost 8; bases outside the gene matches: 5. The DNA for the CDR3 is TGTGCCAGCAGCCGCAGGGGGCAGGACACCATATATTTT. As protein: CASSRRGQDTIYF.

V and J are TRBV10-3 and TRBJ2-3; 7 bases agree with TRBD1. The CDR3 is 14 residues long. Germline loops: CDR1 ENHRY, CDR2 SYGVKD. Trimming cost V 7 bases and J 4 bases; bases outside gene matches: 8. The CDR3 nucleotides read TGTGCCATCACTAATGACAGGGTCTCAGATACGCAGTATTTT. This gives the protein CAITNDRVSDTQYF.

J is TRBJ2-7 and V is TRBV15; D is possibly TRBD2 (6 bases). Between the trimmed V and J ends, which lost 0 bases and 3 bases, there was a span of 24 bases. CDR3 length equals 19 residues. In germline, CDR1 is LNHNV, CDR2 YYDKDF (reference sequence). The CDR3 loop reads CATSRDSGDLTNSGYEQYF. The CDR3 region has the DNA TGTGCCACCAGCAGAGATTCGGGAGACTTAACGAACTCGGGCTACGAGCAGTACTTC.

Regarding this clone: This clone may be a read error of a much larger clone one base away. In the same sample, other DNA sequences code for this CDR3. This chain connects TRBV6-5 to TRBJ1-1; perhaps TRBD1 as D (5 bases). This CDR3 contains 13 residues. Germline V CDR1 and CDR2: MNHEY, SVGAGI. V shed 4 bases and J shed 1 base, with 7 bases lying between them. CDR3 DNA sequence: TGTGCCAGCAGTTTAACAGGGAACACTGAAGCTTTCTTT. Translated: CASSLTGNTEAFF.

This chain connects TRBV21-1 to TRBJ1-1. TRBV21-1 is a documented pseudogene. This CDR3 is built from 15 residues. This CDR3 is CASREAKPVSTEAFF. The CDR3 DNA follows: TGTGCCAGCAGGGAGGCGAAACCGGTGAGCACTGAAGCTTTCTTT.